These 6 T cell receptor beta chains originate from one sample sequenced in a study of spatial heterogeneity in lung cancer. Noted time point: sample taken at primary tumor resection. No antigens are known for them. One entry per CDR3 protein results from TCRdb running MiXCR on the 5' RACE reads. The repertoire holds more than 7,500 distinct CDR3 sequences, about 6% seen once, with around 25% in the top ten. Study-level findings and limits: Counts of expanded alpha and beta TCRs within tumors tracked the tumor nonsynonymous mutation count.

The sequencing used lung tumor tissue, collected at surgery. The receptors were sampled from a female donor with early-stage non-small cell lung cancer.

This clonotype was seen repeatedly, ten times or more. The chain joins TRBV27 to TRBJ1-1, with D possibly TRBD1 on 6 matching bases. V lost 5 bases and J 4 bases, leaving 14 bases between the germline ends. The CDR3 loop spans 14 amino acids. Looked up from germline, CDR1 is MNHEY and CDR2 is SMNVEV (reference sequence). Here the CDR3 reads CASSPTGRGTEAFF. The CDR3, as DNA: TGTGCCAGCAGTCCGACAGGCCGCGGCACTGAAGCTTTCTTT.

This clonotype has just a few counts. The genes are TRBV6-1 and TRBJ2-1; no clear D gene. The V end lost 10 bases, the J end lost 5 bases, and 12 bases lay between the germline ends. This CDR3 contains 12 residues. Germline V gene lookup returns CDR1 MNHNS and CDR2 SASEGT. The CDR3 region is CATSPRNNEQFF. In DNA form, the CDR3 reads TGTGCCACCAGCCCCAGAAACAATGAGCAGTTCTTC.

In its sample, this clonotype ranks as medium-sized. The chain has TRBV6-5 and TRBJ2-3; D unresolved. CDR3 length: 12 residues. The V end lost 0 bases, the J end lost 5 bases, and 3 bases lay between the germline ends. Germline-derived CDR1 and CDR2 are MNHEY and SVGAGI. The CDR3 bases are TGTGCCAGCAGTTACTCAGGAGATACGCAGTATTTT. It specifies CASSYSGDTQYF.

This clonotype was recorded at least ten times. V gene TRBV25-1 combines with J gene TRBJ2-4; D not resolved. The germline V gene encodes CDR1 MGHDK and CDR2 SYGVNS. V lost 5 bases to trimming and J lost 8 bases, with 13 bases between them. There are 13 residues in the CDR3. The CDR3 DNA follows: TGTGCCAGCAGTCCTCTTGGGTGGGACATTCAGTACTTC. It codes for CASSPLGWDIQYF.

The sample holds many counts of this clonotype. This chain joins TRBV7-7 and TRBJ2-1; D gene unclear. CDR1 and CDR2 (germline): SSHAT, FNYEAQ (reference sequence). V shed 1 base and J shed 0 bases, with 7 bases lying between them. The CDR3 has 15 residues. CDR3: CASSLDVSSYNEQFF. The CDR3 DNA is TGTGCCAGCAGCTTAGACGTAAGCTCCTACAATGAGCAGTTCTTC.

This clonotype was seen ten or more times. DNA for the CDR3: TGTGCCAGCAGCTTACCCCCCGGGACCGCTATTACCACAGATACGCAGTATTTT. Its translation: CASSLPPGTAITTDTQYF. The rearrangement uses TRBV7-9 and TRBJ2-3; either TRBD1 or TRBD2 may supply D (5 bases each). The CDR3 totals 18 residues. Germline V lookup: CDR1 SEHNR, CDR2 FQNEAQ (reference sequence). V gave up 2 bases and J gave up 2 bases, with 20 bases separating them.